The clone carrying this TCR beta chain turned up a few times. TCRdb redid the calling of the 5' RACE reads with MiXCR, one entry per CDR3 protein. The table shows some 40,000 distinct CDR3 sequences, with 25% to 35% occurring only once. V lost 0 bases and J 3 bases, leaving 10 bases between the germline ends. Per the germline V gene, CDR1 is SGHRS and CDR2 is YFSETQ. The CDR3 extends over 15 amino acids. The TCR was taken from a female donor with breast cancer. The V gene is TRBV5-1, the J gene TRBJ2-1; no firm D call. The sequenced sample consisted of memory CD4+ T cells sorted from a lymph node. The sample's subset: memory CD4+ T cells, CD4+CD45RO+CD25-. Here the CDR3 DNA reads TGCGCCAGCAGCTTGGAGGTGGGGTTCTACAATGAGCAGTTCTTC. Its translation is CASSLEVGFYNEQFF.